This TCR beta chain was documented in a study of blood T cell repertoires in COVID-19. About the study: Specimens from acute and convalescent COVID-19 originated in the United States, Italy and Spain. PBMCs, B-cell-depleted T cells, or T cells were the source of the cDNA or gDNA that made up the material.

A Seattle source enrolled patients during active infection and followed them longitudinally. Per the original data handling: Estimated nucleated cell counts came from reference gene primer amplification. The table came from immunoSEQ multiplex PCR; TCRdb's copy has only in-frame clones and leaves some out. The DNA was the basis for D and trimming; V, J and clone size are from that table. The sample records fewer than 90,000 clones, approximately 84% being singletons. The CDR3 sequence is 14 residues long. With V trimmed by 3 bases and J by 6 bases, 6 bases remained unmatched. CDR1 and CDR2 (germline): SQVTM, ANQGSEA.

Source material: peripheral blood. The genes are TRBV29-1 and TRBJ2-3; 10 positions agree with TRBD1. The receptor's source is a man between 65 and 85 years old with COVID-19, enrolled during active disease. This CDR3 reads CSVDKGTGADTQYF. CDR3 nucleotide sequence: TGCAGCGTTGATAAAGGGACAGGGGCGGATACGCAGTATTTT.